This entry features one T cell receptor beta chain sequence. The antigen is undetermined. A second PCR, run for about 7 to 12 cycles, used a sample-barcoded 5' primer plus a J-beta primer mix. The authors tagged each cDNA molecule using a template-switch adaptor with 12 random nucleotides. Using its own MiXCR run on the 5' RACE reads, TCRdb lists one record per CDR3 protein. The table shows some 1.6 million distinct CDR3 sequences, with 30% to 40% occurring only once. The record originates from a study of blood T cells in healthy people across ages. Points from the study as a whole: The unknown donor CMV status may have confounded expanded clonotype changes. While age rose, TCR beta diversity per million T cells dropped in a roughly linear way.

CDR1 MNHNS and CDR2 SASEGT come from the germline V gene. This CDR3 comprises 11 residues. The ends were cut back, 1 base at V and 7 bases at J, with 3 bases in the middle. The J gene is TRBJ2-3, the V gene TRBV6-1; D not resolved. The clonotype comes from a woman younger than 45 in good health. Specimen: blood. CDR3 nucleotides: TGTGCCAGCAGTGAAGTCTATACGCAGTATTTT. This encodes CASSEVYTQYF.